This T cell receptor beta chain was profiled in a study of regulatory T cells in long-lasting Graves disease. Study-wide results and caveats: Accuracy was possibly reduced by small sample size. The study found TRBV28, TRBJ1-2 and TRBJ2-5 favored in persistent disease.

The germline V and J ends were trimmed by 1 base and 7 bases, with 14 bases remaining between them. The CDR3 spans 14 residues. Germline V gene sequence: CDR1 SGHKS, CDR2 YYEKEE (reference sequence). This clonotype showed up just a few times. Its specificity is unknown. Construction of TCR beta libraries relied on iRepertoire HTBI primers and on Arm-PCR targeting CDR3 regions. MiXCR was run by TCRdb on the multiplex PCR reads, yielding one entry per CDR3 protein. The sample consists of hundreds of thousands of distinct CDR3 sequences, around 15% of them appearing once. Time point: newly diagnosed GD, antithyroid drugs for less than 3 months. From PBMCs, RNA was extracted and then used to make the TCR library.

This chain joins TRBV5-5 and TRBJ2-5, with unresolved D. This clonotype was sampled from a female donor with Graves disease. The source material was peripheral blood mononuclear cells (PBMCs), sampled at new diagnosis, from a patient treated with antithyroid drugs. CDR3 sequence: CASSLKEWLGTQYF. The CDR3 region has the DNA TGTGCCAGCAGCTTGAAAGAGTGGTTGGGGACCCAGTACTTC.